Below, one T cell receptor beta chain is given with its context. The CDR3 covers 16 residues. Germline-derived CDR1 and CDR2 are SGDLS and YYNGEE. V lost 0 bases and J 5 bases, leaving 12 bases between the germline ends. These data come from a study of blood T cell repertoires in COVID-19. Generated by immunoSEQ multiplex PCR, the TCRdb table keeps only in-frame clones and is missing some. The sample has 65,000 to 95,000 clones, 80% to 90% seen once; the top ten hold roughly 8.8%. The receptor was isolated from a man older than 75 with acute or convalescent COVID-19. The source material was peripheral blood. This chain connects TRBV9 to TRBJ1-6; a possible D gene is TRBD1 (6 bases). CDR3 nucleotide sequence: TGTGCCAGCAGCGTAGACAGGGTCCGTCATAATTCACCCCTCCACTTT. Residues: CASSVDRVRHNSPLHF.